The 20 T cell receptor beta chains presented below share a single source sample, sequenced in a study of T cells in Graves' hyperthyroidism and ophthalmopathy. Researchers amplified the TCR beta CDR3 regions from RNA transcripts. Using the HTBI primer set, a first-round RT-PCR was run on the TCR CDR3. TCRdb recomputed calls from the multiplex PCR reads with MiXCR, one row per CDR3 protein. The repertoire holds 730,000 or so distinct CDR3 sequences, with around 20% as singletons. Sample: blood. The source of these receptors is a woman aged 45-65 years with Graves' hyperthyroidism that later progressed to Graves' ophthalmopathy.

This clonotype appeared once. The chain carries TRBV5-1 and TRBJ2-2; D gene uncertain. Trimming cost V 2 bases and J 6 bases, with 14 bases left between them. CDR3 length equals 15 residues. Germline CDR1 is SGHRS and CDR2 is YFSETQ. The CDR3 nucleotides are TGCGCCAGCAGCTTAGTCGGTTGGGTCGCCGGGGAGCTGTTTTTT. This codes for CASSLVGWVAGELFF. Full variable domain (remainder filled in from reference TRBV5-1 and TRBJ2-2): KAGVTQTPRYLIKTRGQQVTLSCSPISGHRSVSWYQQTPGQGLQFLFEYFSETQRNKGNFPGRFSGRQFSNSRSEMNVSTLELGDSALYLCASSLVGWVAGELFFGEGSRLTVL.

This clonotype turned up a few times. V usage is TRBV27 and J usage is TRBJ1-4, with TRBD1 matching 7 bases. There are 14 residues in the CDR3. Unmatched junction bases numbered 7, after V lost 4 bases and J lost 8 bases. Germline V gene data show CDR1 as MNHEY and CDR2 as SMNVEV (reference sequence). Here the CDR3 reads CASSSTGWTEKLFF. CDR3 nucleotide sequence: TGTGCCAGCAGTTCGACAGGGTGGACGGAAAAACTGTTTTTT.

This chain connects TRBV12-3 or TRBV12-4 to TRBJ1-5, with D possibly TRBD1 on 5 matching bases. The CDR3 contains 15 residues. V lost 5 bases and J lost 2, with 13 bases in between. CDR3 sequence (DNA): TGTGCCAGCAGTACCTACAGAGGGGGCAATCAGCCCCAGCATTTT. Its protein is CASSTYRGGNQPQHF.

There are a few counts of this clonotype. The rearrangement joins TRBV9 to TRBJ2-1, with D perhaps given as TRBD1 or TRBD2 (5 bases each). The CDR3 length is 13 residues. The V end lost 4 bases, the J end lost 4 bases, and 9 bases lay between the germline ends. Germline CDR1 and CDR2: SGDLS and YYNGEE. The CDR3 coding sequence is TGTGCCAGCAGCCCCGAGGGGTACAATGAGCAGTTCTTC. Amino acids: CASSPEGYNEQFF.

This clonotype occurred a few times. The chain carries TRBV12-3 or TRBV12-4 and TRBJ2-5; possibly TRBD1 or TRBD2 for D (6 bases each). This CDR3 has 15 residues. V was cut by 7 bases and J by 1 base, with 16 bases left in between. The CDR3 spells CASMKIGGRQETQYF. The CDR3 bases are TGTGCCAGCATGAAGATTGGGGGGCGCCAAGAGACCCAGTACTTC.

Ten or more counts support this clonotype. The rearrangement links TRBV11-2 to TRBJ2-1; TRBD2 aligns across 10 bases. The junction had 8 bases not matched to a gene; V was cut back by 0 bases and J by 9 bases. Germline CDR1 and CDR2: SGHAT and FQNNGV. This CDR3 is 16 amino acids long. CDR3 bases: TGTGCCAGCAGCTTAGAACGAGCGGGGGGGTCAGGTGAGCAGTTCTTC. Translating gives CASSLERAGGSGEQFF. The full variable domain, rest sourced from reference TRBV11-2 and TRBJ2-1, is EAGVAQSPRYKIIEKRQSVAFWCNPISGHATLYWYQQILGQGPKLLIQFQNNGVVDDSQLPKDRFSAERLKGVDSTLKIQPAKLEDSAVYLCASSLERAGGSGEQFFGPGTRLTVL.

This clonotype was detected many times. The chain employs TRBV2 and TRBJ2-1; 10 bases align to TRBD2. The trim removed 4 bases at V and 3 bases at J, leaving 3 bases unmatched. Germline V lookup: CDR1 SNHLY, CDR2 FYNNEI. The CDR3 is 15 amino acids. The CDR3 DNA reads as TGTGCCAGCAGTGTCCGGACTAGCGGCTACAATGAGCAGTTCTTC. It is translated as CASSVRTSGYNEQFF. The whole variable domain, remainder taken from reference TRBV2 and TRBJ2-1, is EPEVTQTPSHQVTQMGQEVILRCVPISNHLYFYWYRQILGQKVEFLVSFYNNEISEKSEIFDDQFSVERPDGSNFTLKIRSTKLEDSAMYFCASSVRTSGYNEQFFGPGTRLTVL.

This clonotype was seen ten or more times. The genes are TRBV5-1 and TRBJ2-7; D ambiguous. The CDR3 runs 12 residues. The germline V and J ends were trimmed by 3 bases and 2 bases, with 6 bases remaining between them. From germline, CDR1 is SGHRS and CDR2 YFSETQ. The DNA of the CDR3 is TGCGCCAGCAGCTCCCCCGCCTACGAGCAGTACTTC. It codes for CASSSPAYEQYF.

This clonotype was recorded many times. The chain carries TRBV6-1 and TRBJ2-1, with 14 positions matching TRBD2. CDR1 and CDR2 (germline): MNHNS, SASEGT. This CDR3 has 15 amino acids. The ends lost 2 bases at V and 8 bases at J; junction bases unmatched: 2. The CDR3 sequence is CASSEWGLAGDEQFF. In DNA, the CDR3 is TGTGCCAGCAGTGAATGGGGACTAGCGGGAGATGAGCAGTTCTTC.

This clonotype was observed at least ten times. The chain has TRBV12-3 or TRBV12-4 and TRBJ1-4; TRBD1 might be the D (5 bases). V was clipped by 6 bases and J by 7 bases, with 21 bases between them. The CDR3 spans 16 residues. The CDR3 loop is CASSLGVGRKAEKLFF. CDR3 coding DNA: TGTGCCAGCAGCCTGGGGGTAGGGAGGAAAGCTGAAAAACTGTTTTTT.

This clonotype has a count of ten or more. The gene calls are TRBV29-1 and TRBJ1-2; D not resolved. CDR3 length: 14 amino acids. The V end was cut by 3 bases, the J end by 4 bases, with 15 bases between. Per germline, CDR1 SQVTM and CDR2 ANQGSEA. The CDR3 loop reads CSVDWGSVPYGYTF. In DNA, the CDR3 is TGCAGCGTTGATTGGGGAAGCGTTCCCTATGGCTACACCTTC. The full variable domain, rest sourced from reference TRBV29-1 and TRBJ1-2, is SAVISQKPSRDICQRGTSLTIQCQVDSQVTMMFWYRQQPGQSLTLIATANQGSEATYESGFVIDKFPISRPNLTFSTLTVSNMSPEDSSIYLCSVDWGSVPYGYTFGSGTRLTVV.

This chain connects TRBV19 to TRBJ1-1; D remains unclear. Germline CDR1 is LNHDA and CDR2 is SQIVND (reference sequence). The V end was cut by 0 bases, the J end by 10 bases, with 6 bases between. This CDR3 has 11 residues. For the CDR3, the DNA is TGTGCCAGTAGTATAGAGAATGGAGCTTTCTTT. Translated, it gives CASSIENGAFF.

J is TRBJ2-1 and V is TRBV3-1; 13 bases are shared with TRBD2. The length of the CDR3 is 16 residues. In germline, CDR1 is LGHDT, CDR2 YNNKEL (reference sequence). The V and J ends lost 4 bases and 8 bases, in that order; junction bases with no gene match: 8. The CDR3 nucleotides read TGTGCCAGCAGCCTCCCACTAGCGGGGGGGCGTGATGAGCAGTTCTTC. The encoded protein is CASSLPLAGGRDEQFF.

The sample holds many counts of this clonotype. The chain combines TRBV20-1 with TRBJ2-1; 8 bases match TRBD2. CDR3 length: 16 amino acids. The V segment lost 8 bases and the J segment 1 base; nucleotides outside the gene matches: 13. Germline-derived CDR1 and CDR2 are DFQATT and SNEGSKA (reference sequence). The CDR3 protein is CSTLLTGGSSYNEQFF. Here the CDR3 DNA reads TGCAGTACCCTATTGACGGGGGGGTCTTCCTACAATGAGCAGTTCTTC.

The CDR3 region is CASSDGRGLYGYTF. The CDR3, as DNA: TGTGCCAGCAGTGACGGACGCGGTCTCTATGGCTACACCTTC. The V gene is TRBV2, the J gene TRBJ1-2; D unresolved. This CDR3 comprises 14 residues. Deletions cut 3 bases from V and 4 bases from J, with 12 bases between. The germline gives CDR1 SNHLY, CDR2 FYNNEI.

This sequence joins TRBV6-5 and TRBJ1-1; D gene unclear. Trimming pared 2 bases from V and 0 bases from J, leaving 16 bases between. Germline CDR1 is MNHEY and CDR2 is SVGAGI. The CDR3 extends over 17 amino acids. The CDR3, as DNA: TGTGCCAGCAGTTACCCAACGGGTGTACGGATGAACACTGAAGCTTTCTTT. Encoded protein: CASSYPTGVRMNTEAFF.

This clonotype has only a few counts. This CDR3 reads CASSSNRGLGYEQYF. The DNA of the CDR3 is TGTGCCAGCAGCTCCAACAGGGGGCTAGGATACGAGCAGTACTTC. The rearrangement links TRBV11-2 to TRBJ2-7; 9 bases fit TRBD1. Germline trimming cut 4 bases from V and 4 bases from J; bases unmatched to any gene: 8. Germline CDR1 and CDR2: SGHAT and FQNNGV. The CDR3 spans 15 residues. Drawing the rest from reference TRBV11-2 and TRBJ2-7, the complete variable domain is EAGVAQSPRYKIIEKRQSVAFWCNPISGHATLYWYQQILGQGPKLLIQFQNNGVVDDSQLPKDRFSAERLKGVDSTLKIQPAKLEDSAVYLCASSSNRGLGYEQYFGPGTRLTVT.

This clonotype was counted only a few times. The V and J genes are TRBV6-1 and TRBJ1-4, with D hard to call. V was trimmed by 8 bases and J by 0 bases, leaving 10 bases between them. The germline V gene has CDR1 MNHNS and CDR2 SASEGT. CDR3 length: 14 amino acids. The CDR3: CASGDLATNEKLFF. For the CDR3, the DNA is TGTGCCAGCGGGGATCTTGCAACTAATGAAAAACTGTTTTTT.

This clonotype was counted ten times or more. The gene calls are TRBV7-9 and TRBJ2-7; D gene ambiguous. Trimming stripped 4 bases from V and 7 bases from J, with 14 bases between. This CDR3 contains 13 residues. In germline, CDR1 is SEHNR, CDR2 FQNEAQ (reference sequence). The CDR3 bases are TGTGCCAGCAGCTCATCCTCCGGGCGTGAGCAGTACTTC. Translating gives CASSSSSGREQYF.

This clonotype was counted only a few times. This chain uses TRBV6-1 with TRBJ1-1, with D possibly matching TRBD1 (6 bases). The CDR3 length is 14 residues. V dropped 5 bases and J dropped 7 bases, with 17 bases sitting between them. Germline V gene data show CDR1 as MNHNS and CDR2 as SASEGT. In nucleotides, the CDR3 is TGTGCCAGCAGTAAAACAGGGCTGATGGTTGAAGCTTTCTTT. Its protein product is CASSKTGLMVEAFF.